The 3 T cell receptor beta chains below come from one sample, sequenced in a study of T cell responses to AZD1222 COVID-19 vaccine. Generated by immunoSEQ multiplex PCR, the TCRdb table keeps only in-frame clones and is missing some. The repertoire has roughly 130,000 clones, about 88% of them found once; the top ten carry approximately 7%. The specimen comprised peripheral blood, sampled on day 0 of AZD1222 vaccination. The receptors were sampled from an adult in good health.

This chain joins TRBV6-6 and TRBJ1-5; D unresolved. Trimming removed 1 base at V and 0 bases at J, with 7 bases between. Germline lookup yields CDR1 MNHNY and CDR2 SVGAGI (reference sequence). The CDR3 totals 15 residues. The CDR3 here is CASSYFIDSNQPQHF. Written as DNA, the CDR3 is TGTGCCAGCAGTTACTTTATAGATAGCAATCAGCCCCAGCATTTT.

This clone was seen only once. V and J are TRBV15 and TRBJ2-5, with 9 bases that match TRBD2. Germline-derived CDR1 and CDR2 are LNHNV and YYDKDF (reference sequence). The CDR3 length is 15 residues. V shed 0 bases and J 7 bases; nucleotides not matched to a gene: 6. CDR3 nucleotide sequence: TGTGCCACCAGCAGAGAGGCGGGGGGGCCTGGGACCCAGTACTTC. Amino acid sequence: CATSREAGGPGTQYF. Together with reference TRBV15 and TRBJ2-5, the CDR3 gives the full variable domain: DAMVIQNPRYQVTQFGKPVTLSCSQTLNHNVMYWYQQKSSQAPKLLFHYYDKDFNNEADTPDNFQSRRPNTSFCFLDIRSPGLGDTAMYLCATSREAGGPGTQYFGPGTRLLVL.

This CDR3 reads CASSLEGLVHSPLHF. The DNA for the CDR3 is TGCGCCAGCAGCTTGGAGGGCCTAGTACATTCACCCCTCCACTTT. V usage is TRBV5-1 and J usage is TRBJ1-6; D is unclear. Deletions cut 0 bases from V and 8 bases from J, with 12 bases between. Germline values: CDR1 SGHRS, CDR2 YFSETQ. The CDR3 consists of 15 residues.